This T cell receptor beta chain was captured in a study of blood T cell repertoires in COVID-19. Study-wide context: The United States, Italy and Spain were the sources of the acute and convalescent COVID-19 samples.

Germline values: CDR1 SGHTA, CDR2 FQGNSA. This CDR3 spans 13 amino acids. Trimming took off 0 bases at V and 0 bases at J, with 3 bases between the two ends. Only one count was recorded for this clone. TCRdb's copy holds only in-frame clones and misses some; the assay was immunoSEQ multiplex PCR. Among about 28,000 clones listed, around 86% were seen once. The specimen was peripheral blood. This sequence originates from a human donor in a cohort sampled during active COVID-19. V and J are TRBV7-2 and TRBJ2-7; no firm D call. The CDR3 here is CASSLAYSYEQYF. The CDR3 region has the DNA TGTGCCAGCAGCTTAGCATACTCCTACGAGCAGTACTTC.